This section outlines one T cell receptor beta chain sequence together with its context. This clonotype was seen ten or more times. Its antigen is currently not known. No clone much larger than this one lies a single base away; base qualities are absent. Sequences MDHEN (CDR1) and SYDVKM (CDR2) are obtained from the germline V gene. V sheds 1 base and J sheds 7 bases, leaving 5 bases between their ends. From the cysteine up to the phenylalanine, the CDR3 has a length of 11 residues. The retained sequence is limited to the CDR3, 33 bases, with the frame set at the first base. Library method: PCR. TCRdb names Illumina HiSeq 2500 as the instrument used. TCR libraries were prepared with molecular barcoding, using unique molecular identifiers to normalize TCRbeta repertoire quantification. In TCRdb, the public reads were trimmed at Q25 with fastp and aligned with MiXCR, with productive beta chains retained. Each record represents a unique CDR3 protein, reported with the most common genes and DNA among its rows. The sample profile shows 230,000 or so distinct CDR3 sequences; 12% of them were found once. The ten largest clones capture around 2.8% of the sample.

The sample comes from a study of T-cell reconstitution after alpha-beta-depleted transplantation in children (dated by TCRdb to 2016 to 2017). At the level of the whole study: The study quantitatively tracked T-cell immune reconstitution after TCRalphabeta/CD19-depleted allogeneic hematopoietic cell transplantation in children using TCR repertoire profiling.

The material was PBMCs from the stem cell graft donor, obtained from the stem cell graft. The sequence links TRBV28 to TRBJ2-7; there is no confident call for the D gene. This sequence originates from a human donor who donated a stem cell graft to a child with acute lymphoblastic leukemia. The DNA sequence is TGTGCCAGCAGTTTATTTGGGGAGCAGTACTTC. Translated, it gives CASSLFGEQYF.